A single sample is the source of the 10 T cell receptor beta chains below, sequenced in a study of regulatory T cells in long-lasting Graves disease. The time point here: newly diagnosed GD, antithyroid drugs for less than 3 months. Generation of the TCR library employed RNA extracted from PBMCs. Library construction for TCR beta used iRepertoire HTBI primers and Arm-PCR of CDR3 regions. TCRdb recomputed calls from the multiplex PCR reads with MiXCR, one row per CDR3 protein. This sample has over 500,000 distinct CDR3 sequences; about 16% occur once, and the top ten carry more than 15%. This sample was shared with a second study, whose subject was T cells in Graves' hyperthyroidism and ophthalmopathy.

The sequences come from peripheral blood mononuclear cells (PBMCs), collected at new diagnosis, from a patient treated with antithyroid drugs. The receptors were sampled from a young woman with Graves disease.

The genes are TRBV7-3 and TRBJ2-2, with D uncertain. Germline loops: CDR1 SGHTA, CDR2 FQGTGA. The CDR3 contains 14 residues. Trimming pared 5 bases from V and 0 bases from J, leaving 7 bases between. CDR3 in DNA: TGTGCCAGCAGCCCAAAACCGAACACCGGGGAGCTGTTTTTT. Translated, it gives CASSPKPNTGELFF.

About this clonotype itself: This sequence may be a read error, since a much larger clone differs from it by one base. The rearrangement links TRBV2 to TRBJ2-7; perhaps D is TRBD1 or TRBD2 (5 bases each). The CDR3 is 14 residues long. The V gene's germline CDR1 is SNHLY and CDR2 FYNNEI. The CDR3: CASARDVNSYVQYF. CDR3 coding DNA: TGTGCCAGCGCACGGGACGTAAACTCCTACGTGCAGTACTTC.

This clonotype has ten or more counts. The V call is TRBV6-2 or TRBV6-3, the J call TRBJ1-1; D remains ambiguous. Germline V lookup: CDR1 MNHEY, CDR2 SVGEGT. The CDR3 sequence is 15 residues long. Trimming removed 0 bases at V and 4 bases at J, with 12 bases between. CDR3 residues: CASSYSGRSSTEAFF. The DNA of the CDR3 is TGTGCCAGCAGTTACTCGGGCAGGAGTTCCACTGAAGCTTTCTTT.

In this sample, this clonotype turned up many times. CDR3 loop: CASSSNRGKLFF. CDR3 DNA sequence: TGTGCCAGCAGTTCTAACAGGGGAAAACTGTTTTTT. The chain employs TRBV28 and TRBJ1-4, with 7 nucleotides matching TRBD1. From germline, CDR1 is MDHEN and CDR2 SYDVKM. CDR3 size: 12 residues. V shed 4 bases and J 10 bases; nucleotides not matched to a gene: 3. Using reference TRBV28 and TRBJ1-4 for the parts outside the CDR3, the full variable domain is DVKVTQSSRYLVKRTGEKVFLECVQDMDHENMFWYRQDPGLGLRLIYFSYDVKMKEKGDIPEGYSVSREKKERFSLILESASTNQTSMYLCASSSNRGKLFFGSGTQLSVL.

Many counts were recorded for this clonotype. The rearrangement joins TRBV10-2 to TRBJ1-5; no clear D gene. Trimming shortened V by 2 bases and J by 3 bases, and 8 bases separated the two germline ends. Germline V gene data show CDR1 as WSHSY and CDR2 as SAAADI. CDR3 length: 14 amino acids. The CDR3, as DNA: TGCGCCAGCAGTGAGGTAAACCTCAATCAGCCCCAGCATTTT. It specifies CASSEVNLNQPQHF.

In this sample, this clonotype turned up a few times. As DNA, the CDR3 is TGTGCCAGCAGCTTGGTGGAGAGCCCGGAGGGTGGCTACACCTTC. Translation gives CASSLVESPEGGYTF. The chain links TRBV5-4 to TRBJ1-2; no clear D. Trimming took 0 bases from V and 7 from J, leaving 16 bases between them. The CDR3 totals 15 residues. CDR1 SGHNT and CDR2 YYREEE come from the germline V gene (reference sequence). Variable domain in full (rest from reference TRBV5-4 and TRBJ1-2): ETGVTQSPTHLIKTRGQQVTLRCSSQSGHNTVSWYQQALGQGPQFIFQYYREEENGRGNFPPRFSGLQFPNYSSELNVNALELDDSALYLCASSLVESPEGGYTFGSGTRLTVV.

This clonotype appeared many times. This rearrangement joins TRBV7-9 to TRBJ1-1; 8 nucleotides match TRBD1. With V trimmed by 3 bases and J by 2 bases, 8 bases remained unmatched. The CDR3 loop spans 16 amino acids. CDR1 and CDR2 (germline): SEHNR, FQNEAQ (reference sequence). The CDR3 DNA sequence: TGTGCCAGCAGCTTTTTTAAGGGACAGGCAAACACTGAAGCTTTCTTT. Its protein is CASSFFKGQANTEAFF.

The sample holds a few counts of this clonotype. The chain carries TRBV6-2 or TRBV6-3 and TRBJ2-3; no clear D. Trimming pared 5 bases from V and 2 bases from J, leaving 8 bases between. Germline assignment: CDR1 MNHEY and CDR2 SVGEGT. This CDR3 is built from 13 residues. The DNA for the CDR3 is TGTGCCAGCAGTGTCAGACCCACAGATACGCAGTATTTT. This gives the protein CASSVRPTDTQYF.

This clonotype was observed at least ten times. CDR3 sequence: CASSYVQGGTEAFF. As DNA, the CDR3 is TGTGCCAGCAGTTACGTCCAGGGTGGGACTGAAGCTTTCTTT. The V and J genes are TRBV6-5 and TRBJ1-1, with D tentatively TRBD1 (5 bases). This CDR3 region has 14 residues. The ends were cut back, 2 bases at V and 5 bases at J, with 12 bases in the middle. Germline CDR1 and CDR2: MNHEY and SVGAGI.

This clonotype turned up a few times. A much bigger clone sits one base away, suggesting this may be a read error. The chain recombines TRBV6-9 with TRBJ1-1; no firm D call. The CDR3 contains 12 residues. Germline V gives CDR1 MNHGY, CDR2 SVAAGI. CDR3 residues: CASSYDLERPSF. CDR3 DNA: TGTGCCAGCAGTTACGATTTGGAGCGCCCCTCCTTT.